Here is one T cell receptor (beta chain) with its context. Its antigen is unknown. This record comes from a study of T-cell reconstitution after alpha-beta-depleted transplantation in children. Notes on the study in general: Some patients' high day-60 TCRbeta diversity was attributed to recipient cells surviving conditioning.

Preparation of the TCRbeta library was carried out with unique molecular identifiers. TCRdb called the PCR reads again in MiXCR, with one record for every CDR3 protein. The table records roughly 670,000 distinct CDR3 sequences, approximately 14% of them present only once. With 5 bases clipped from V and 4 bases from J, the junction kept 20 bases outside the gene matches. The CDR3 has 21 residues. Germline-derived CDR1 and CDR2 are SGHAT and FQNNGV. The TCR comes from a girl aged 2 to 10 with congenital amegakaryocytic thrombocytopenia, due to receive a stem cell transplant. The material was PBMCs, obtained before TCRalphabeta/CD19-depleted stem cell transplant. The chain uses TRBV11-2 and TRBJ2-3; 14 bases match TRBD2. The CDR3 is CASSETGLRLAGGPDPDTQYF. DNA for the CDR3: TGTGCCAGCAGCGAAACAGGGCTAAGACTAGCGGGAGGGCCTGACCCAGATACGCAGTATTTT.